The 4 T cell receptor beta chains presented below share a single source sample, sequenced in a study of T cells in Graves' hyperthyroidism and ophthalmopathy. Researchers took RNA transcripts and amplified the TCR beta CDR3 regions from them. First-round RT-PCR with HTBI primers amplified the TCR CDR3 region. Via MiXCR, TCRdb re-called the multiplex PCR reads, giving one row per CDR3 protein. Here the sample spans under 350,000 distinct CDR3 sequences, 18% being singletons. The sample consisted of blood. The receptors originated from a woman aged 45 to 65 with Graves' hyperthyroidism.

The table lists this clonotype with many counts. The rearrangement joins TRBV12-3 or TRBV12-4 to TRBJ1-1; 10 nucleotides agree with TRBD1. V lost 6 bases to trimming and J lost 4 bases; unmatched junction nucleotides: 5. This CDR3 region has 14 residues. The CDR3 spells CASSRQGASTEAFF. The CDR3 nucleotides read TGTGCCAGCAGCCGACAGGGGGCAAGCACTGAAGCTTTCTTT.

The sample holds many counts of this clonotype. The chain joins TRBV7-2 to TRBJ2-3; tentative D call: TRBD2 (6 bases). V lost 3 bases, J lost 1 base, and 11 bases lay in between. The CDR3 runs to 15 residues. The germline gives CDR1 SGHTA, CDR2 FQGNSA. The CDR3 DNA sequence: TGTGCCAGCAGCTTCGGTAGCGGTCGCACAGATACGCAGTATTTT. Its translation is CASSFGSGRTDTQYF.

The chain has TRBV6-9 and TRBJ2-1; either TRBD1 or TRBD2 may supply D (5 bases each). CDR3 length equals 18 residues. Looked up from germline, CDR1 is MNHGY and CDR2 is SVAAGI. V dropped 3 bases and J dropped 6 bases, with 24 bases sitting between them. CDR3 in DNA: TGTGCCAGCAGTTACCAAAGAAATCCGGGACCCTCTGGCAATGAGCAGTTCTTC. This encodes CASSYQRNPGPSGNEQFF.

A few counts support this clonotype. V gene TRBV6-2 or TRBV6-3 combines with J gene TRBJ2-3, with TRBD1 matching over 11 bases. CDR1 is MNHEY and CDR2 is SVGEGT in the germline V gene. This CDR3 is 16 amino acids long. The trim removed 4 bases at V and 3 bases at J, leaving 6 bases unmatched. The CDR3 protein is CASSSGRDRGTDTQYF. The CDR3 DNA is TGTGCCAGCAGTTCCGGCCGGGACAGGGGGACAGATACGCAGTATTTT.